Following are 21 T cell receptor beta chains from one sample sequenced in a study of shared clonotypes between healthy human individuals. Using immunoSEQ multiplex PCR, the repertoire was profiled, and TCRdb retains in-frame clones only, with some absent. The data contain 2.5 million or so clones, around 90% of them seen just once; the ten biggest clones take up more than 0.12%. Sequencing was done on a sample of naive CD4+ T cells sorted from blood. As to subset: CD45RA+ positively selected. The receptors were gathered from a man between 18 and 29 years old in good health.

The V call is TRBV5-1, the J call TRBJ2-3; 11 positions match TRBD2. V gave up 4 bases and J gave up 2 bases; unmatched junction bases: 9. CDR3 length: 17 residues. The germline CDR1 and CDR2 sequences are SGHRS and YFSETQ. The DNA for the CDR3 is TGCGCCAGCAGCCCCCAGCTAGCGGGGGGCCACACAGATACGCAGTATTTT. This gives the protein CASSPQLAGGHTDTQYF.

The chain uses TRBV6-6 and TRBJ1-1, with TRBD1 identical over 7 bases. The germline V gene has CDR1 MNHNY and CDR2 SVGAGI (reference sequence). Unmatched junction bases numbered 0, after V lost 8 bases and J lost 3 bases. The CDR3 totals 11 residues. DNA for the CDR3: TGTGCCAGCCAGGGGGACACTGAAGCTTTCTTT. Its protein product is CASQGDTEAFF.

The rearrangement joins TRBV19 to TRBJ2-7, with D maybe TRBD1 (5 bases). The germline V and J ends were trimmed by 7 bases and 5 bases, with 18 bases remaining between them. Germline V lookup: CDR1 LNHDA, CDR2 SQIVND (reference sequence). CDR3 length: 14 amino acids. The CDR3 reads CASTSDTRVHEQYF. CDR3 coding DNA: TGTGCCAGTACCTCGGACACGCGAGTCCACGAGCAGTACTTC.

This clone was recorded a few times. The rearrangement joins TRBV19 to TRBJ1-1; a weak D match, TRBD1 (5 bases). The CDR3 spans 13 residues. V was trimmed by 8 bases and J by 4 bases, leaving 14 bases between them. The V gene's germline CDR1 is LNHDA and CDR2 SQIVND (reference sequence). CDR3 protein: CASGFGRGTEAFF. CDR3 coding DNA: TGTGCCAGTGGGTTTGGGAGGGGCACTGAAGCTTTCTTT.

The V gene is TRBV25-1, the J gene TRBJ1-4; 9 nucleotides align to TRBD1. J lost 0 bases, V lost 3 bases, and 2 bases had no gene match. The CDR3 runs to 16 residues. Germline lookup yields CDR1 MGHDK and CDR2 SYGVNS. The CDR3 DNA follows: TGTGCCAGCAGTGAGGACAGGGGCGCAACTAATGAAAAACTGTTTTTT. It encodes CASSEDRGATNEKLFF. Looking up the rest from reference TRBV25-1 and TRBJ1-4 gives the full variable domain: EADIYQTPRYLVIGTGKKITLECSQTMGHDKMYWYQQDPGMELHLIHYSYGVNSTEKGDLSSESTVSRIRTEHFPLTLESARPSHTSQYLCASSEDRGATNEKLFFGSGTQLSVL.

CDR3 sequence: CASSPGFMNTEAFF. DNA of the CDR3: TGTGCCAGCAGCCCCGGATTCATGAACACTGAAGCTTTCTTT. This chain connects TRBV6-5 to TRBJ1-1; no clear D gene. CDR1 is MNHEY, CDR2 SVGAGI, per germline. V was shortened by 6 bases and J by 0 bases, with 11 bases between the two germline ends. The CDR3 length is 14 residues.

The chain joins TRBV28 to TRBJ2-7; either TRBD1 or TRBD2 may supply D (6 bases each). The CDR3 is made up of 18 amino acids. Germline loops: CDR1 MDHEN, CDR2 SYDVKM. V was trimmed by 4 bases and J by 7 bases, leaving 29 bases between them. CDR3: CASSSVYGGRFRSREQYF. CDR3 in DNA: TGTGCCAGCAGTTCAGTGTATGGGGGGCGGTTTCGTTCCCGTGAGCAGTACTTC.

The CDR3 loop is CASSRQGISNQPQHF. The CDR3 DNA follows: TGTGCCAGCAGCAGACAGGGGATCAGCAATCAGCCCCAGCATTTT. This chain connects TRBV7-2 to TRBJ1-5; 8 positions match TRBD1. This CDR3 is built from 15 residues. The junction had 4 bases not matched to a gene; V was cut back by 5 bases and J by 1 base. Per the germline V gene, CDR1 is SGHTA and CDR2 is FQGNSA.

The chain employs TRBV7-2 and TRBJ2-7; perhaps TRBD2 as D (5 bases). The CDR3 is 13 amino acids. The V gene lost 2 bases and the J gene lost 5 bases, with 10 bases spanning the gap. Germline assignment: CDR1 SGHTA and CDR2 FQGNSA. CDR3 amino acids: CASSLPGSNEQYF. In nucleotides, the CDR3 is TGTGCCAGCAGCTTACCGGGAAGTAACGAGCAGTACTTC.

A remark on this clone: This specimen includes other DNA sequences encoding the same CDR3. The J gene is TRBJ1-5, the V gene TRBV6-6; unclear D gene. Germline lookup yields CDR1 MNHNY and CDR2 SVGAGI (reference sequence). Trimming stripped 6 bases from V and 7 bases from J, with 10 bases between. This CDR3 spans 12 amino acids. CDR3 in DNA: TGTGCCAGCAGCCCGCCCGGACAGCCCCAGCATTTT. It translates to CASSPPGQPQHF.

This chain links TRBV11-2 with TRBJ2-7; 7 positions agree with TRBD1. Germline assignment: CDR1 SGHAT and CDR2 FQNNGV. V gave up 4 bases and J gave up 2 bases; unmatched junction bases: 11. The CDR3 spans 16 residues. CDR3 loop: CASSSLQGQRAYEQYF. CDR3 in DNA: TGTGCCAGCAGCTCGCTACAGGGACAGAGAGCCTACGAGCAGTACTTC.

V and J are TRBV4-1 and TRBJ2-7, with TRBD1 identical over 9 bases. This CDR3 has 15 residues. V was pared by 3 bases and J by 0 bases, with 3 bases of the junction left unmatched. Germline CDR1 is MGHRA and CDR2 is YSYEKL. The CDR3 nucleotides read TGCGCCAGCAGCCACGGGGACAGGGCCTCCTACGAGCAGTACTTC. It codes for CASSHGDRASYEQYF.

The genes are TRBV19 and TRBJ2-5; D unresolved. CDR1 and CDR2 (germline): LNHDA, SQIVND (reference sequence). This CDR3 is 15 amino acids long. V was clipped by 5 bases and J by 2 bases, with 15 bases between them. CDR3 sequence reads: CASSSDQGRQETQYF. For the CDR3, the DNA is TGTGCCAGTAGTTCGGACCAAGGGCGGCAAGAGACCCAGTACTTC.

The chain is built from TRBV2 and TRBJ1-2; TRBD1 matches at 9 bases. Germline CDR1 reads SNHLY; CDR2 reads FYNNEI. The CDR3 runs to 16 residues. Trimming at V came to 1 base and at J to 4 bases, leaving 7 bases not matched to a gene. The CDR3 nucleotides read TGTGCCAGCAGTGAAGGGGGGACAGGGAGAATCTATGGCTACACCTTC. Translated, it gives CASSEGGTGRIYGYTF.

The rearrangement uses TRBV5-5 and TRBJ2-7; D unclear. The CDR3 contains 13 residues. CDR1 is SGHKS and CDR2 is YYEKEE in the germline V gene (reference sequence). V dropped 0 bases and J dropped 4 bases, with 8 bases sitting between them. In DNA, the CDR3 is TGTGCCAGCAGCTTGGCCCGGGTTTACGAGCAGTACTTC. Translating gives CASSLARVYEQYF. The variable domain in full, with the rest retrieved from reference TRBV5-5 and TRBJ2-7, is DAGVTQSPTHLIKTRGQQVTLRCSPISGHKSVSWYQQVLGQGPQFIFQYYEKEERGRGNFPDRFSARQFPNYSSELNVNALLLGDSALYLCASSLARVYEQYFGPGTRLTVT.

This clone was counted between two and nine times. The chain combines TRBV27 with TRBJ1-1; D possibly corresponds to TRBD1 (6 bases). The CDR3 covers 13 residues. The V gene lost 10 bases and the J gene lost 1 base, with 13 bases spanning the gap. Germline V gives CDR1 MNHEY, CDR2 SMNVEV (reference sequence). In DNA form, the CDR3 reads TGTGCCACCTCGATGACAGGGAACACTGAAGCTTTCTTT. This codes for CATSMTGNTEAFF.

This rearrangement joins TRBV27 to TRBJ1-6; possibly TRBD1 for D (6 bases). The CDR3 is made up of 13 amino acids. The germline CDR1 and CDR2 sequences are MNHEY and SMNVEV (reference sequence). V was clipped by 5 bases and J by 7 bases, with 9 bases between them. The chain's CDR3 is CASSRDRNSPLHF. The CDR3 DNA reads TGTGCCAGCAGTAGAGACAGGAATTCACCCCTCCACTTT.

The chain employs TRBV29-1 and TRBJ1-1, with a tentative D call TRBD1 (5 bases). Deletions cut 6 bases from V and 5 bases from J, with 22 bases between. This CDR3 is 15 amino acids long. Germline CDR1 and CDR2: SQVTM and ANQGSEA. The CDR3 bases are TGCAGCGTCAAAACCTCCTTGGGGGAGGGGACTGAAGCTTTCTTT. The encoded protein is CSVKTSLGEGTEAFF.

V usage is TRBV7-3 and J usage is TRBJ2-6; no clear D. The CDR3 contains 16 residues. V lost 3 bases and J lost 0, with 9 bases in between. Per germline, CDR1 SGHTA and CDR2 FQGTGA. CDR3 DNA sequence: TGTGCCAGCAGCTTCCGACAACTCTCTGGGGCCAACGTCCTGACTTTC. Its translation: CASSFRQLSGANVLTF.

The chain combines TRBV5-1 with TRBJ2-7, with TRBD1 matching over 8 bases. Losses at the gene ends were 5 bases for V and 7 bases for J; bases not matched to a gene: 14. Germline CDR1 and CDR2: SGHRS and YFSETQ. This CDR3 is 15 amino acids long. The CDR3 spells CASRLTGAVLGEQYF. The CDR3 DNA reads as TGCGCCAGCAGATTGACAGGGGCGGTTCTAGGGGAGCAGTACTTC.

The rearrangement links TRBV29-1 to TRBJ2-5; D possibly corresponds to TRBD2 (5 bases). The J call may be in error: the DNA end matches TRBJ2-7 better. Germline V gives CDR1 SQVTM, CDR2 ANQGSEA. This CDR3 spans 12 amino acids. The CDR3 reads CSVDEGSYEQYF. CDR3 DNA sequence: TGCAGCGTTGATGAGGGTTCCTACGAGCAGTACTTC.